The rows below give T cell receptor beta chains drawn from one sample of a study of beta chain features in type 1 diabetes. Measured with immunoSEQ multiplex PCR; TCRdb has only the in-frame clones, and not every one. Of fewer than 350,000 clones in the sample, approximately 15% were seen once. Sequenced material: naive CD4+ T cells from blood. Receptors were obtained from a man aged 18 to 35 with type 1 diabetes. Both conserved end residues are part of each CDR3. Each record gives: clone size, V gene, J gene, CDR3 protein. A clone size is listed for some rows: how often the clone was seen (once, few, many), or a class if it is expanded.

>.|TRBV18|TRBJ1-4
CASSPYVTGTGREKLFF
>.|TRBV29-1|TRBJ1-1
CSARGQPNTEAFF
>.|TRBV30|TRBJ1-5
CAWSSLGRAQHF
>few|TRBV7-2|TRBJ1-1
CASSFEPTGRAFF
>few|TRBV29-1|TRBJ2-2
CSALRLAGANTGELFF
>few|TRBV19|TRBJ2-1
CASSIWGGAINEQFF
>few|TRBV7-2|TRBJ2-1
CASAPLAGYYNEQFF
>few|TRBV11-2|TRBJ2-5
CASSLGGPETQYF
>.|TRBV7-9|TRBJ2-3
CASSLTITQDTQYF
>.|TRBV29-1|TRBJ1-1
CSVEGRTRNTEAFF
>few|TRBV28|TRBJ1-2
CASSFGDRIYGYTF
>.|TRBV14|TRBJ1-2
CASSQEVGYGYTF
>.|TRBV2|TRBJ2-3
CASSPRGSTDTQYF
>.|TRBV2|TRBJ2-2
CASSEALAGLNTGELFF
>.|TRBV7-8|TRBJ2-2
CASRRGGSGELFF
>.|TRBV7-9|TRBJ1-2
CASSSKGGTGYTF
>.|TRBV16|TRBJ2-5
CASSQSGGTTGSTQYF
>few|TRBV7-2|TRBJ2-1
CASSRFRGRRTNNEQFF
>.|TRBV9|TRBJ2-3
CASSPPWTSGATDTQYF
>few|TRBV6-6|TRBJ2-5
CASSPGGQETQYF
>.|TRBV7-9|TRBJ2-1
CASSDRGFDEQFF
>few|TRBV2|TRBJ2-5
CASSEQGGGETQYF
>few|TRBV4-3|TRBJ2-1
CASSQDKGQGVYNEQFF
>once|TRBV6-5|TRBJ2-7
CASSRSGGVSYEQYF
>.|TRBV5-1|TRBJ2-1
CASSLELAGGGEQFF
>.|TRBV7-9|TRBJ1-5
CASSLPPQPQHF
>.|TRBV7-2|TRBJ2-1
CASSLGGSAHKQFF
>few|TRBV10-3|TRBJ2-3
CAISEAGSDTQYF
>.|TRBV5-1|TRBJ2-2
CASTAGGGTGELFF
>.|TRBV5-1|TRBJ1-1
CASRSRVGTEAFF
>.|TRBV7-2|TRBJ1-1
CASSFGRGTEAFF
>few|TRBV7-9|TRBJ2-5
CASSLEDRGLLETQYF
>.|TRBV5-1|TRBJ2-7
CASSEDRGHREQYF
>few|TRBV18|TRBJ1-4
CASSPQEGEQNEKLFF
>.|TRBV28|TRBJ2-1
CASIGDSNEQFF
>.|TRBV5-4|TRBJ2-7
CASSGASGGSRHF
>.|TRBV7-2|TRBJ2-7
CASRMLGQGYEQYF
>few|TRBV29-1|TRBJ2-3
CSFERVAGSDTQYF
>once|TRBV9|TRBJ2-3
CASSVTGGGLDTQYF
>.|TRBV19|TRBJ2-2
CASRRQGGELFF
>.|TRBV9|TRBJ2-2
CASSVSGTGELFF
>few|TRBV5-1|TRBJ2-7
CASSSTFRGEKGEQYF
>.|TRBV11-2|TRBJ2-1
CASSLDLSSVFNEQFF
>few|TRBV4-2|TRBJ2-1
CASSQETGYNEQFF
>.|TRBV18|TRBJ1-5
CASSPYTGPGNQPQHF
>few|TRBV7-2|TRBJ1-2
CASSLAQGGYGYTF
>.|TRBV9|TRBJ2-3
CASTQGILQDTQYF
>few|TRBV7-2|TRBJ2-3
CASSPARGSTDTQYF
>.|TRBV7-2|TRBJ1-5
CASSLSGTGIQPQHF
>.|TRBV28|TRBJ2-7
CASFHRVYEQYF